These 11 T cell receptor beta chains share one sample of origin, sequenced in a study of T cell responses to AZD1222 COVID-19 vaccine (dated by TCRdb to about 2021). The library was obtained by the immunoSEQ multiplex PCR assay. Held by TCRdb, this immuneACCESS table contains in-frame sequences only and omits some clones. Under half of the omission traces to an unresolved V gene where checked; the cause of the rest is unknown. The sample includes around 180,000 clones, with around nine tenths observed a single time. The top ten clones comprise 6% to 8.5% of the sample. Read against the paper, the sample's time point label means: baseline before first vaccination. This specimen consisted of peripheral blood, obtained on day 0 of AZD1222 vaccination. These receptors came from an adult in good health.

This chain connects TRBV12-3 or TRBV12-4 to TRBJ1-1; no clear D gene. Trimming pared 5 bases from V and 0 bases from J, leaving 7 bases between. The CDR3 sequence is 13 residues long. CDR3 DNA sequence: TGTGCCAGCAGTCCGGGTCTGAACACTGAAGCTTTCTTT. Translating it yields CASSPGLNTEAFF.

The chain joins TRBV30 to TRBJ1-1; D possibly corresponds to TRBD1 (5 bases). This CDR3 contains 14 residues. Germline V gives CDR1 GTSNPN, CDR2 SVGIG (reference sequence). V lost 0 bases and J 4 bases, leaving 12 bases between the germline ends. CDR3 in amino acids: CAWSVGGGSTEAFF. CDR3 DNA: TGTGCCTGGAGTGTGGGGGGTGGGAGCACTGAAGCTTTCTTT.

V usage is TRBV19 and J usage is TRBJ1-1, with D hard to call. Germline V lookup: CDR1 LNHDA, CDR2 SQIVND (reference sequence). V dropped 8 bases and J dropped 3 bases, with 7 bases sitting between them. This CDR3 is built from 11 residues. CDR3 amino acids: CASGVDTEAFF. CDR3 nucleotide sequence: TGTGCCAGTGGCGTCGACACTGAAGCTTTCTTT.

V usage is TRBV9 and J usage is TRBJ1-2, with D unresolved. Per germline, CDR1 SGDLS and CDR2 YYNGEE. The CDR3 is 15 residues long. The V gene lost 0 bases and the J gene lost 6 bases, with 15 bases spanning the gap. This chain's CDR3 is CASSVGAGGRHGYTF. The CDR3 nucleotides are TGTGCCAGCAGCGTAGGGGCCGGAGGGAGGCATGGCTACACCTTC.

The CDR3: CASRPKPTGVNTGELFF. The CDR3 nucleotides read TGTGCCAGCAGACCGAAACCGACAGGGGTGAACACCGGGGAGCTGTTTTTT. V and J are TRBV7-9 and TRBJ2-2; TRBD1 agrees at 8 bases. CDR3 length: 17 residues. Per germline, CDR1 SEHNR and CDR2 FQNEAQ (reference sequence). Trimming at V came to 6 bases and at J to 1 base, leaving 10 bases not matched to a gene.

The genes are TRBV10-3 and TRBJ1-4; D remains unclear. V was cut by 10 bases and J by 2 bases, with 11 bases left in between. In germline, CDR1 is ENHRY, CDR2 SYGVKD. The CDR3 is 13 residues long. The CDR3 is CATAGSTNEKLFF. CDR3 DNA: TGTGCCACGGCGGGCTCGACTAATGAAAAACTGTTTTTT.

The V call is TRBV5-4, the J call TRBJ1-4, with D tentatively TRBD1 (6 bases). This CDR3 is 14 amino acids long. The germline CDR1 and CDR2 sequences are SGHNT and YYREEE (reference sequence). The V end was cut by 0 bases, the J end by 7 bases, with 10 bases between. CDR3 amino acids: CASSLGGRVEKLFF. In DNA form, the CDR3 reads TGTGCCAGCAGCTTGGGGGGGCGGGTTGAAAAACTGTTTTTT.

J is TRBJ2-3 and V is TRBV6-2 or TRBV6-3, with TRBD2 matching 10 bases. V lost 5 bases to trimming and J lost 3 bases; unmatched junction nucleotides: 5. CDR1 is MNHEY and CDR2 is SVGEGT in the germline V gene. The CDR3 has 15 amino acids. In DNA, the CDR3 is TGTGCCAGCAGTCCACTAGCGGGGATAACAGATACGCAGTATTTT. This gives the protein CASSPLAGITDTQYF.

The genes are TRBV24-1 and TRBJ2-5, with 12 bases aligning to TRBD2. The junction had 7 bases not matched to a gene; V was cut back by 4 bases and J by 2 bases. Germline V gene sequence: CDR1 KGHDR, CDR2 SFDVKD. The CDR3 sequence is 17 residues long. CDR3 DNA: TGTGCCACCAGTGACCCCGGACTAGCGGGGCTTCAAGAGACCCAGTACTTC. As protein: CATSDPGLAGLQETQYF.

This clone is a singleton in its sample. This chain joins TRBV5-1 and TRBJ1-2, with 7 bases that match TRBD1. CDR1 and CDR2 (germline): SGHRS, YFSETQ. Trimming removed 2 bases from V and 2 bases from J; junction bases left unmatched: 15. This CDR3 has 18 residues. The CDR3 nucleotides read TGCGCCAGCAGCTTCGGCCCCGGAGGCAGGGGGGGAAACTATGGCTACACCTTC. Amino acids: CASSFGPGGRGGNYGYTF.

The chain uses TRBV6-1 and TRBJ1-2, with D maybe TRBD1 (6 bases). Trimming pared 4 bases from V and 0 bases from J, leaving 15 bases between. Germline-derived CDR1 and CDR2 are MNHNS and SASEGT. This CDR3 comprises 16 residues. The CDR3 loop reads CASSGRQAPTNYGYTF. The CDR3 DNA reads as TGTGCCAGCAGTGGGCGACAGGCCCCTACTAACTATGGCTACACCTTC.